The 3 T cell receptor beta chains reported below all come from one sample, sequenced in a study of blood T cell repertoires in COVID-19 (dated by TCRdb to about 2020). The library came from the immunoSEQ multiplex PCR assay. TCRdb stores this immuneACCESS table with in-frame sequences only. Part of the clones is absent; in the studies checked, under half of the shortfall reflects unresolved V genes, and no reason is known for the rest. Within this sample are about 300,000 clones, with approximately 85% of them counted one time only. Under 2% of the sample belongs to the ten largest clones. The sample taken for sequencing was peripheral blood. Receptors originate from a woman in her fifties or sixties with acute or convalescent COVID-19.

The genes are TRBV29-1 and TRBJ1-3, with D unclear. In germline, CDR1 is SQVTM, CDR2 ANQGSEA. The CDR3 has 13 residues. V gave up 7 bases and J gave up 7 bases, with 17 bases separating them. CDR3 in DNA: TGCAGCGCCCTACCCGCCGCGTCCAACACCATATATTTT. Its translation: CSALPAASNTIYF.

The chain links TRBV28 to TRBJ1-2; TRBD1 agrees at 9 bases. CDR1 MDHEN and CDR2 SYDVKM come from the germline V gene. The CDR3 sequence is 12 residues long. The junction had 3 bases not matched to a gene; V was cut back by 6 bases and J by 7 bases. The chain's CDR3 is CASRPGQGGYTF. The CDR3 DNA is TGTGCCAGCAGGCCGGGACAGGGTGGCTACACCTTC.

This CDR3 is CASSQDSGYSYNEQFF. In nucleotides, the CDR3 is TGTGCCAGCAGCCAAGATTCAGGGTACTCCTACAATGAGCAGTTCTTC. This sequence joins TRBV3-1 (or the pseudogene TRBV3-2) and TRBJ2-1, with D tentatively TRBD1 (5 bases). Germline assignment: CDR1 LGHDT and CDR2 YNNKEL (reference sequence). The CDR3 totals 16 residues. V was shortened by 0 bases and J by 0 bases, with 9 bases between the two germline ends.